These 15 T cell receptor beta chains were all obtained from the same sample, sequenced in a study of radiation and T cells in renal cell carcinoma. As for time point: blood 2 weeks post-SBRT. Stated treatment: 15 Gy SBRT to primary tumor, nephrectomy 4 weeks later. Clones were sequenced by immunoSEQ multiplex PCR, and TCRdb holds only the in-frame ones, with some missing. This sample has 120,000 or so clones, with roughly 77% found just once. The sequenced sample was blood, obtained from a patient whose treatment included radiotherapy and nephrectomy. Receptors were obtained from a woman aged 60-75 years with renal cell carcinoma.

The rearrangement uses TRBV6-5 and TRBJ2-7; TRBD2 matches at 7 bases. J gave up 2 bases and V 7 bases, and 5 bases lay outside the gene matches. This CDR3 region has 13 residues. Germline V CDR1 and CDR2: MNHEY, SVGAGI. CDR3 amino acids: CASIASGAYEQYF. The CDR3, as DNA: TGTGCCAGCATCGCTAGCGGAGCCTACGAGCAGTACTTC.

V usage is TRBV7-2 and J usage is TRBJ1-2; no clear D. This CDR3 is 12 amino acids long. Germline V gives CDR1 SGHTA, CDR2 FQGNSA. Trimming removed 1 base at V and 4 bases at J, with 4 bases between. CDR3 DNA sequence: TGTGCCAGCAGCTTAGTTAGCTATGGCTACACCTTC. Translating gives CASSLVSYGYTF.

The rearrangement joins TRBV20-1 to TRBJ2-3, with D unresolved. V lost 4 bases and J 5 bases, leaving 4 bases between the germline ends. CDR3 length equals 10 residues. Germline V lookup: CDR1 DFQATT, CDR2 SNEGSKA (reference sequence). This CDR3 is CSATLDTQYF. The CDR3 bases are TGCAGTGCTACCCTAGATACGCAGTATTTT.

This rearrangement joins TRBV6-1 to TRBJ1-4; TRBD1 matches 10 bases. The V gene's germline CDR1 is MNHNS and CDR2 SASEGT. The CDR3 has 16 residues. Trimming cost V 0 bases and J 8 bases; bases outside gene matches: 6. The CDR3 region is CASSEALGQGTEKLFF. Here the CDR3 DNA reads TGTGCCAGCAGTGAAGCGCTGGGACAGGGGACGGAAAAACTGTTTTTT.

The chain couples TRBV5-8 to TRBJ2-7; D call uncertain. CDR1 SGHTS and CDR2 YDEGEE come from the germline V gene. The CDR3 spans 13 residues. Trimming removed 0 bases from V and 6 bases from J, with 10 bases in between. The CDR3 is CASSLVSTSEQYF. CDR3 coding DNA: TGTGCCAGCAGCTTGGTCTCCACCAGCGAGCAGTACTTC. Combining the CDR3 with reference TRBV5-8 and TRBJ2-7 gives the whole variable domain EAGVTQSPTHLIKTRGQQATLRCSPISGHTSVYWYQQALGLGLQFLLWYDEGEERNRGNFPPRFSGRQFPNYSSELNVNALELEDSALYLCASSLVSTSEQYFGPGTRLTVT.

This clone appeared a single time. The V and J genes are TRBV28 and TRBJ2-2; D not resolved. CDR1 and CDR2 from the germline V gene are MDHEN and SYDVKM. Trimming shortened V by 10 bases and J by 4 bases, and 10 bases separated the two germline ends. The CDR3 is 12 residues long. The DNA of the CDR3 is TGTGCCAAAACAGCGCCCACCGGGGAGCTGTTTTTT. Translation gives CAKTAPTGELFF. The full variable domain, completed using reference TRBV28 and TRBJ2-2, is DVKVTQSSRYLVKRTGEKVFLECVQDMDHENMFWYRQDPGLGLRLIYFSYDVKMKEKGDIPEGYSVSREKKERFSLILESASTNQTSMYLCAKTAPTGELFFGEGSRLTVL.

The J gene is TRBJ2-7, the V gene TRBV18; D unresolved. From germline, CDR1 is KGHSH and CDR2 LQKENI. The V gene lost 0 bases and the J gene lost 3 bases, with 9 bases spanning the gap. This CDR3 is 14 amino acids long. The CDR3, as DNA: TGTGCCAGCTCACCACCTATACAGATCTACGAGCAGTACTTC. Translated: CASSPPIQIYEQYF.

The J gene is TRBJ2-5, the V gene TRBV5-1; D may be TRBD2 (6 bases). V lost 4 bases and J 2 bases, leaving 12 bases between the germline ends. The CDR3 spans 14 residues. The germline V gene has CDR1 SGHRS and CDR2 YFSETQ. The CDR3 nucleotides are TGCGCCAGCAGCCGGGACTCGTCACAAGAGACCCAGTACTTC. It yields the protein CASSRDSSQETQYF.

This clone was counted only a few times. The chain carries TRBV7-9 and TRBJ2-7; no clear D gene. Germline loops: CDR1 SEHNR, CDR2 FQNEAQ (reference sequence). This CDR3 has 12 residues. The V gene lost 3 bases and the J gene lost 3 bases, with 6 bases spanning the gap. The CDR3 DNA sequence: TGTGCCAGCAGCTTCCAGGTCTACGAGCAGTACTTC. This gives the protein CASSFQVYEQYF.

The chain is built from TRBV19 and TRBJ1-4, with 11 bases identical to TRBD1. CDR1 and CDR2 (germline): LNHDA, SQIVND (reference sequence). With 3 bases clipped from V and 7 bases from J, the junction kept 10 bases outside the gene matches. This CDR3 region has 17 residues. The CDR3 loop reads CASSIGQGAIGGEKLFF. The CDR3 nucleotides are TGTGCCAGTAGTATCGGACAGGGGGCTATCGGTGGTGAAAAACTGTTTTTT.

In nucleotides, the CDR3 is TGTGCCAGTAGTCCATACGGACTCCGAACAACTAATGAAAAACTGTTTTTT. Its protein product is CASSPYGLRTTNEKLFF. The chain recombines TRBV19 with TRBJ1-4; D is unclear. This CDR3 is built from 17 residues. Per germline, CDR1 LNHDA and CDR2 SQIVND (reference sequence). Trimming cost V 5 bases and J 0 bases, with 16 bases left between them. The full variable domain, in which reference TRBV19 and TRBJ1-4 provide the parts outside the CDR3, is DGGITQSPKYLFRKEGQNVTLSCEQNLNHDAMYWYRQDPGQGLRLIYYSQIVNDFQKGDIAEGYSVSREKKESFPLTVTSAQKNPTAFYLCASSPYGLRTTNEKLFFGSGTQLSVL.

In DNA form, the CDR3 reads TGTGCCAGCAGTTCTCCGGGACACGTTTACAATGAGCAGTTCTTC. It encodes CASSSPGHVYNEQFF. This chain uses TRBV28 with TRBJ2-1, with D perhaps matching TRBD1 (6 bases). V shed 4 bases and J shed 4 bases, with 14 bases lying between them. The CDR3 has 15 amino acids. Germline CDR1 reads MDHEN; CDR2 reads SYDVKM.

The chain uses TRBV6-6 and TRBJ1-1; 9 positions match TRBD1. Germline loops: CDR1 MNHNY, CDR2 SVGAGI (reference sequence). The CDR3 consists of 16 residues. The ends lost 2 bases at V and 6 bases at J; junction bases unmatched: 10. The CDR3 loop reads CASSYLTGGEGAEAFF. As DNA, the CDR3 is TGTGCCAGCAGTTACCTGACAGGGGGGGAGGGTGCTGAAGCTTTCTTT.

This clone was detected only once. The rearrangement uses TRBV18 and TRBJ1-6; 10 bases agree with TRBD1. Germline CDR1 KGHSH, CDR2 LQKENI. The CDR3 sequence is 20 residues long. Unmatched junction bases numbered 21, after V lost 3 bases and J lost 10 bases. CDR3 loop: CASSPSDRGNNALHISPLHF. DNA of the CDR3: TGTGCCAGCTCACCTTCGGACAGGGGGAATAACGCCCTACATATATCACCCCTCCACTTT.

This rearrangement joins TRBV6-5 to TRBJ1-5, with D perhaps matching TRBD1 (5 bases). Trimming cost V 5 bases and J 3 bases, with 14 bases left between them. Germline CDR1 MNHEY, CDR2 SVGAGI. CDR3 length: 15 amino acids. CDR3 region: CASSRDDSHNQPQHF. The CDR3 bases are TGTGCCAGCAGTCGGGATGACAGTCACAATCAGCCCCAGCATTTT.